This T cell receptor (beta chain) came from a study of control samples from healthy donors and cancer patients. The table came from immunoSEQ multiplex PCR; TCRdb's copy has only in-frame clones and leaves some out. The sample shows over 100,000 clones, around nine tenths of them seen only once. The V end lost 1 base, the J end lost 9 bases, and 10 bases lay between the germline ends. This CDR3 is 14 amino acids long. Germline CDR1 is MNHEY and CDR2 is SVGEGT. Sequenced material: blood. V gene TRBV6-2 or TRBV6-3 combines with J gene TRBJ1-6; D call uncertain. The clonotype originates from a human donor in good health. The donor label of this sample is uncertain. For the CDR3, the DNA is TGTGCCAGCAGTTACTGGAGGGATACTTCACCCCTCCACTTT. It encodes CASSYWRDTSPLHF.